This T cell receptor beta chain was sequenced during a study of PD-1 blockade in mismatch repair-deficient tumors. Study-level background: Enrolled about 2012-2016, patients had progressing, pretreated mismatch repair-deficient cancers of 12 types.

The germline V gene has CDR1 MNHNS and CDR2 SASEGT. The CDR3 has 14 amino acids. The junction had 7 bases not matched to a gene; V was cut back by 6 bases and J by 3 bases. Every patient had mismatch repair deficiency by PCR or immunohistochemistry. Three pembrolizumab responders had their TCRs sequenced. The repertoire was sequenced with immunoSEQ multiplex PCR; TCRdb's copy has only in-frame clones and lacks some. The profile shows approximately 130,000 clones, 70% to 90% of them singletons. The sequencing here drew on peripheral blood, taken 44 weeks after starting pembrolizumab. The V gene is TRBV6-1, the J gene TRBJ2-7; 8 bases line up with TRBD1. The sequence derives from an adult with mismatch repair-deficient cancer. The CDR3 protein is CASRIGTGHYEQYF. CDR3 nucleotides: TGTGCCAGCAGGATAGGGACAGGCCACTACGAGCAGTACTTC.